This is a list of T cell receptor beta chains from one sample in a study of blood T cell repertoires in COVID-19. Generated by immunoSEQ multiplex PCR, the TCRdb table keeps only in-frame clones and is missing some. The repertoire includes under 300,000 clones, approximately 86% of them detected once, and roughly 4.9% sits in the top ten. Material: peripheral blood. The receptors come from a woman older than 75 with active or convalescent COVID-19. The conserved cysteine and the conserved F or W are not part of the CDR3 here. A D gene is named only where the DNA matches it firmly.

J: TRBJ1-3
D: -
V: TRBV6-5
CDR3: ASGGTDDSGNTIY

J: TRBJ1-5
D: TRBD1
V: TRBV19
CDR3: ASSTDRGQPQH

J: TRBJ1-6
D: -
V: TRBV7-9
CDR3: ASSSLGTQDNSPLH

J: TRBJ2-2
D: TRBD1
V: TRBV6-5
CDR3: ASSSDRTNTGELF

J: TRBJ1-1
D: -
V: TRBV4-1
CDR3: ASSQDILGEAF

J: TRBJ2-5
D: -
V: TRBV1
CDR3: TTPIAGGGAQY

J: TRBJ1-5
D: -
V: TRBV28
CDR3: ASSLRAVQPQH

J: TRBJ1-3
D: TRBD1
V: TRBV10-3
CDR3: AIRSGQGMAKIGSGNTIY

J: TRBJ1-5
D: -
V: TRBV25-1
CDR3: ASSRGGWNQPQH

J: TRBJ2-5
D: -
V: TRBV3-1/TRBV3-2
CDR3: ASSPTTIQETQY